Shown below are 28 T cell receptor beta chains from a single sample sequenced in a study of CD8 T cells in ankylosing spondylitis. TCRdb analysed the 5' RACE reads with MiXCR anew, one entry per CDR3 protein. The sample consists of hundreds of thousands of distinct CDR3 sequences, about 26% of them appearing once. Sequencing was done on a sample of blood, either unsorted or a sorted T cell fraction (not recorded which). These receptor sequences come from a male donor with ankylosing spondylitis or in good health (not recorded which).

The table lists this clonotype with a few counts. V and J are TRBV29-1 and TRBJ2-3, with no clear D. Per germline, CDR1 SQVTM and CDR2 ANQGSEA. CDR3 size: 10 residues. The V and J ends lost 8 bases and 6 bases respectively, with 9 bases between them. The CDR3 loop is CSSFTDTQYF. CDR3 nucleotide sequence: TGCAGCTCTTTCACGGATACGCAGTATTTT.

This clonotype was observed many times. The chain has TRBV29-1 and TRBJ1-2; TRBD1 agrees at 8 bases. The germline V gene has CDR1 SQVTM and CDR2 ANQGSEA. The CDR3 is made up of 15 amino acids. Germline trimming cut 4 bases from V and 1 base from J; bases unmatched to any gene: 8. As DNA, the CDR3 is TGCAGCGTTGCCCAGGGGGCTTCAATTAACTATGGCTACACCTTC. It codes for CSVAQGASINYGYTF.

The rearrangement links TRBV5-5 to TRBJ2-5; 8 nucleotides align to TRBD1. The CDR3 totals 15 residues. The germline gives CDR1 SGHKS, CDR2 YYEKEE (reference sequence). J was trimmed by 5 bases and V by 0 bases; bases with no gene match: 6. The DNA of the CDR3 is TGTGCCAGCAGCTTGGACAGGGGGGAGAGGGAGACCCAGTACTTC. This codes for CASSLDRGERETQYF.

This clonotype has ten or more counts. The chain employs TRBV5-1 and TRBJ2-1, with D unclear. This CDR3 contains 14 residues. Germline V lookup: CDR1 SGHRS, CDR2 YFSETQ. Trimming removed 2 bases at V and 0 bases at J, with 6 bases between. DNA for the CDR3: TGCGCCAGCAGCTTTGACTTCTCCTACAATGAGCAGTTCTTC. It yields the protein CASSFDFSYNEQFF.

V gene TRBV3-1 combines with J gene TRBJ2-1, with 8 bases aligning to TRBD1. Germline V gene data show CDR1 as LGHDT and CDR2 as YNNKEL (reference sequence). J gave up 8 bases and V 2 bases, and 14 bases lay outside the gene matches. There are 17 residues in the CDR3. This chain's CDR3 is CASSQYLWTGRADEQFF. The CDR3, as DNA: TGTGCCAGCAGCCAATACCTTTGGACAGGGCGCGCCGATGAGCAGTTCTTC.

The rearrangement joins TRBV20-1 to TRBJ1-4, with 8 bases aligning to TRBD1. The CDR3 spans 12 residues. The V gene's germline CDR1 is DFQATT and CDR2 SNEGSKA (reference sequence). Unmatched junction bases numbered 5, after V lost 6 bases and J lost 8 bases. The CDR3 sequence: CSASGQGEKLFF. CDR3 bases: TGCAGTGCCAGCGGACAGGGAGAAAAACTGTTTTTT.

The chain employs TRBV29-1 and TRBJ2-2, with unresolved D. The CDR3 consists of 14 residues. The germline V and J ends were trimmed by 4 bases and 1 base, with 10 bases remaining between them. Germline CDR1 SQVTM, CDR2 ANQGSEA. In DNA, the CDR3 is TGCAGCGTTGGTGGTCAGGAGAACACCGGGGAGCTGTTTTTT. It codes for CSVGGQENTGELFF.

This rearrangement joins TRBV10-3 to TRBJ2-7; weak D call: TRBD1 (5 bases). V was pared by 10 bases and J by 4 bases, with 8 bases between. CDR1 ENHRY and CDR2 SYGVKD come from the germline V gene. The CDR3 has 10 residues. The CDR3 is CATRDYEQYF. The CDR3 DNA sequence: TGTGCCACCAGGGATTACGAGCAGTACTTC.

In its sample, this clonotype was seen many times. The chain has TRBV5-1 and TRBJ1-5, with a tentative D call TRBD1 (5 bases). The CDR3 sequence is 15 residues long. Germline V lookup: CDR1 SGHRS, CDR2 YFSETQ. The V end was cut by 4 bases, the J end by 4 bases, with 15 bases between. This CDR3 reads CASSRRRGQNQPQHF. The CDR3, as DNA: TGCGCCAGCAGCCGACGTCGAGGACAAAATCAGCCCCAGCATTTT.

This clonotype was observed many times. The V call is TRBV20-1, the J call TRBJ2-7; TRBD2 matches 11 bases. The CDR3 is made up of 14 amino acids. V gave up 6 bases and J gave up 2 bases; unmatched junction bases: 6. Germline-derived CDR1 and CDR2 are DFQATT and SNEGSKA (reference sequence). The CDR3 DNA follows: TGCAGTGCAGCCGGGACTAGCGGAACCTACGAGCAGTACTTC. This gives the protein CSAAGTSGTYEQYF.

V is TRBV7-2 and J is TRBJ1-6; D not certain. V was trimmed by 5 bases and J by 2 bases, leaving 10 bases between them. This CDR3 comprises 15 residues. Germline-derived CDR1 and CDR2 are SGHTA and FQGNSA. The CDR3 sequence is CASSLGATYNSPLHF. CDR3 nucleotide sequence: TGTGCCAGCAGCCTGGGAGCTACCTATAATTCACCCCTCCACTTT.

This chain uses TRBV4-3 with TRBJ2-2; no reliable D call. The germline V gene has CDR1 LGHNA and CDR2 YSLEER. Trimming cost V 4 bases and J 3 bases, with 12 bases left between them. CDR3 size: 15 residues. The chain's CDR3 is CASSRENGYTGELFF. In DNA, the CDR3 is TGCGCCAGCAGCCGAGAAAATGGATACACCGGGGAGCTGTTTTTT.

This clonotype was seen only once. The rearrangement uses TRBV5-1 and TRBJ2-1; D may be TRBD2 (5 bases). The CDR3 is 13 residues long. The V and J ends lost 5 bases and 5 bases respectively, with 11 bases between them. Germline CDR1 is SGHRS and CDR2 is YFSETQ. The CDR3 loop reads CASRGLRDNEQFF. In DNA form, the CDR3 reads TGCGCCAGCAGAGGGCTGAGGGACAATGAGCAGTTCTTC.

The V call is TRBV4-2, the J call TRBJ2-7; D may be TRBD2 (5 bases). The germline V and J ends were trimmed by 0 bases and 5 bases, with 14 bases remaining between them. This CDR3 has 15 residues. CDR1 LGHNA and CDR2 YNFKEQ come from the germline V gene. CDR3 coding DNA: TGTGCCAGCAGCCAAGAATCTAGCTCTTTCGACGAGCAGTACTTC. As protein: CASSQESSSFDEQYF.

The J gene is TRBJ2-7, the V gene TRBV20-1; possibly TRBD1 for D (6 bases). This CDR3 is built from 13 residues. The V gene lost 6 bases and the J gene lost 2 bases, with 14 bases spanning the gap. Germline lookup yields CDR1 DFQATT and CDR2 SNEGSKA (reference sequence). CDR3 sequence: CSADRTVAYEQYF. CDR3 nucleotides: TGCAGTGCCGATAGGACAGTCGCCTACGAGCAGTACTTC.

The CDR3 loop reads CASRGTSGIGMSYNEQFF. The CDR3 DNA reads TGTGCCAGCAGGGGGACTAGCGGGATAGGCATGTCCTACAATGAGCAGTTCTTC. This chain uses TRBV6-1 with TRBJ2-1; 13 bases agree with TRBD2. Germline lookup yields CDR1 MNHNS and CDR2 SASEGT. Germline trimming cut 6 bases from V and 1 base from J; bases unmatched to any gene: 9. The CDR3 spans 18 residues.

The V call is TRBV29-1, the J call TRBJ2-2; D may be TRBD2 (6 bases). Germline loops: CDR1 SQVTM, CDR2 ANQGSEA. V was pared by 6 bases and J by 1 base, with 12 bases between. This CDR3 has 14 amino acids. Here the CDR3 reads CSVGSSGNTGELFF. CDR3 DNA: TGCAGCGTGGGGAGTAGCGGGAACACCGGGGAGCTGTTTTTT.

This clonotype came up once. The chain employs TRBV29-1 and TRBJ2-1; 13 nucleotides align to TRBD2. Germline V lookup: CDR1 SQVTM, CDR2 ANQGSEA. CDR3 length: 14 residues. V shed 7 bases and J 9 bases; nucleotides not matched to a gene: 9. The CDR3 loop reads CSAGLAGDSSEQFF. CDR3 DNA sequence: TGCAGCGCTGGACTAGCGGGAGACTCCAGTGAGCAGTTCTTC.

This clonotype has at least ten counts. The chain uses TRBV12-5 and TRBJ2-1, with TRBD2 matching 13 bases. CDR1 LGHNT and CDR2 FRNRAP come from the germline V gene. Trimming at V came to 6 bases and at J to 7 bases, leaving 3 bases not matched to a gene. The CDR3 consists of 14 residues. In DNA form, the CDR3 reads TGTGCTAGTGGACGGACTAGCGGGAGTAATGAGCAGTTCTTC. Protein: CASGRTSGSNEQFF.

This clonotype has just a few counts. The chain couples TRBV2 to TRBJ2-3, with TRBD2 as a possible D gene (5 bases). The germline V and J ends were trimmed by 3 bases and 9 bases, with 10 bases remaining between them. Germline values: CDR1 SNHLY, CDR2 FYNNEI. CDR3 length: 12 residues. The CDR3 reads CASSERAVTQYF. For the CDR3, the DNA is TGTGCCAGCAGTGAGCGGGCGGTAACGCAGTATTTT.

This clonotype was seen a handful of times. The rearrangement links TRBV6-1 to TRBJ2-1; TRBD1 matches at 8 bases. This CDR3 is 13 amino acids long. Germline CDR1 and CDR2: MNHNS and SASEGT. With V trimmed by 6 bases and J by 5 bases, 3 bases remained unmatched. CDR3 sequence: CASRDREHNEQFF. Written as DNA, the CDR3 is TGTGCCAGCAGGGACAGGGAACACAATGAGCAGTTCTTC.

Regarding this clonotype: Germline and junction disagree at one end, which may indicate a read error. The chain couples TRBV5-1 to TRBJ2-3; D gene uncertain. The length of the CDR3 is 11 residues. CDR1 and CDR2 (germline): SGHRS, YFSETQ. CDR3 region: CASSLADTRYF. DNA of the CDR3: TGCGCCAGCAGCTTGGCCGATACGCGGTATTTT.

This clonotype showed up many times. V usage is TRBV6-1 and J usage is TRBJ1-1, with a weak D call TRBD1 (5 bases). Germline V gene data show CDR1 as MNHNS and CDR2 as SASEGT. The V gene lost 3 bases and the J gene lost 1 base, with 15 bases spanning the gap. This CDR3 has 16 residues. The CDR3 spells CASSDPGRRKNTEAFF. The CDR3 nucleotides read TGTGCCAGCAGTGACCCGGGACGGAGGAAGAACACTGAAGCTTTCTTT.

V and J are TRBV20-1 and TRBJ2-1; TRBD2 matches at 14 bases. V shed 6 bases and J 6 bases; nucleotides not matched to a gene: 7. The CDR3 extends over 15 amino acids. Germline V gene lookup returns CDR1 DFQATT and CDR2 SNEGSKA (reference sequence). CDR3 in amino acids: CSAEPGLAGVNEQFF. The CDR3 nucleotides read TGCAGTGCCGAACCGGGACTAGCGGGGGTCAATGAGCAGTTCTTC.

The table lists this clonotype with a few counts. V and J are TRBV20-1 and TRBJ2-1; 13 bases fit TRBD2. Germline lookup yields CDR1 DFQATT and CDR2 SNEGSKA (reference sequence). There are 14 residues in the CDR3. The V and J ends lost 6 bases and 5 bases, in that order; junction bases with no gene match: 4. CDR3 sequence reads: CSAETSGRNNEQFF. CDR3 nucleotides: TGCAGTGCGGAGACTAGCGGGAGGAACAATGAGCAGTTCTTC.

About this clonotype itself: A read error may be the cause here, since a much bigger clone is one base away. The rearrangement joins TRBV29-1 to TRBJ2-6; a possible D gene is TRBD1 (5 bases). This CDR3 contains 18 residues. Germline V lookup: CDR1 SQVTM, CDR2 ANQGSEA. The CDR3 nucleotides are TGCAGCGTTGAAGATCAGGTGGAAAGGGTCCCTGGGGCCACCGTCCTGACTTTC. Its protein is CSVEDQVERVPGATVLTF.

The rearrangement links TRBV12-3 or TRBV12-4 to TRBJ2-1; TRBD2 aligns across 7 bases. The CDR3 contains 13 residues. The junction had 3 bases not matched to a gene; V was cut back by 3 bases and J by 7 bases. CDR3 loop: CASSFGLGNEQFF. CDR3 DNA: TGTGCCAGCAGTTTTGGACTAGGGAATGAGCAGTTCTTC.

This clonotype was found many times. V and J are TRBV18 and TRBJ2-7, with 8 bases aligning to TRBD2. With V trimmed by 4 bases and J by 6 bases, 11 bases remained unmatched. This CDR3 is 15 amino acids long. The germline V gene encodes CDR1 KGHSH and CDR2 LQKENI. The CDR3 region is CASSLGTRPNPEQYF. CDR3 nucleotides: TGTGCCAGCTCACTCGGGACTAGACCCAACCCCGAGCAGTACTTC. The full variable domain, with the rest looked up from reference TRBV18 and TRBJ2-7, is NAGVMQNPRHLVRRRGQEARLRCSPMKGHSHVYWYRQLPEEGLKFMVYLQKENIIDESGMPKERFSAEFPKEGPSILRIQQVVRGDSAAYFCASSLGTRPNPEQYFGPGTRLTVT.